What follows describes a single T cell receptor beta chain. The antigen remains undetermined. The data originate from a study of T cells after yellow fever vaccination. Points from the study as a whole: The secondary response peaked faster, at day 5 versus 15, but was weaker. Detected again after the booster were most primary-vaccination clones, at 96% CD4 and nearly 90% CD8. Contaminants from the bulk population, in the form of abundant clonotypes, could be found in FACS-sorted repertoires.

5'RACE template switching generated TCR cDNA, adding a universal primer site and UMIs. In TCRdb, the 5' RACE reads were re-called with MiXCR into one record per CDR3 protein. The repertoire holds under 300,000 distinct CDR3 sequences, with 6% to 7.5% as singletons. CDR1 is LNHDA and CDR2 is SQIVND in the germline V gene (reference sequence). V was clipped by 6 bases and J by 2 bases, with 8 bases between them. This CDR3 region has 14 residues. The material was CD4+ T cells sorted from PBMCs, obtained 15 days after the yellow fever booster vaccination. This sequence was found in a man younger than 45 who received the YFV17D yellow fever vaccine. V gene TRBV19 combines with J gene TRBJ2-6; D is perhaps TRBD1 (5 bases). The CDR3 DNA is TGTGCCAGTAGAAGGGGTGCTGGGGCCAACGTCCTGACTTTC. Its translation: CASRRGAGANVLTF.